A selection of T cell receptor beta chains follows, all from one sample in a study of regulatory T cells in long-lasting Graves disease. TCRdb independently ran MiXCR on the multiplex PCR reads; one entry per CDR3 protein. The sample records roughly 520,000 distinct CDR3 sequences, 12% being singletons. This sample was shared with a second study, whose subject was T cells in Graves' hyperthyroidism and ophthalmopathy.

Sequencing was performed on peripheral blood mononuclear cells (PBMCs), taken at new diagnosis, from a patient treated with antithyroid drugs. The receptor source for this set is a young woman with Graves disease. CDR3s include the opening cysteine and the closing phenylalanine or tryptophan. Fields, in order: clone size, V gene, D gene, J gene, CDR3 protein, CDR3 DNA. D genes are given only for firm matches. Clone sizes are given selectively: once, few, many, or a class where the clone is expanded.

>few|TRBV5-5|.|TRBJ1-2
CASSATGDYYGYTF
TGTGCCAGCAGCGCGACAGGCGACTACTATGGCTACACCTTC
>many|TRBV28|TRBD2|TRBJ2-2
CASTGASGRAHTGELFF
TGTGCCAGCACTGGCGCTAGCGGGAGGGCCCACACCGGGGAGCTGTTTTTT
>.|TRBV3-1|TRBD2|TRBJ2-1
CASSQAGGVHEQFF
TGTGCCAGCAGCCAAGCGGGAGGCGTTCATGAGCAGTTCTTC
>once|TRBV19|TRBD2|TRBJ2-3
CASSTGLAPYTDTQYF
TGTGCCAGTAGTACAGGACTAGCGCCTTACACAGATACGCAGTATTTT
>.|TRBV11-2|.|TRBJ2-3
CASSLRVIMGTPPGGTDTQYF
TGTGCCAGCAGCTTACGGGTGATTATGGGGACCCCTCCGGGGGGCACAGATACGCAGTATTTT
>many|TRBV18|TRBD1|TRBJ2-7
CASSPTWDSGEQYF
TGTGCCAGCTCACCAACCTGGGACAGTGGCGAGCAGTACTTC
>.|TRBV10-3|.|TRBJ1-4
CAISEEKDSSNEKLFF
TGTGCCATCAGTGAGGAAAAAGACAGCTCGAATGAAAAACTGTTTTTT
>.|TRBV29-1|.|TRBJ2-2
CSAAGTMNTGELFF
TGCAGCGCCGCCGGGACGATGAACACCGGGGAGCTGTTTTTT
>many|TRBV20-1|.|TRBJ2-7
CSARGLSYEQYF
TGCAGTGCTAGAGGGTTATCCTACGAGCAGTACTTC
>many|TRBV6-2/TRBV6-3|.|TRBJ2-2
CASSIGDLGSGELFF
TGTGCCAGCAGTATAGGGGACTTAGGGTCCGGGGAGCTGTTTTTT
>many|TRBV13|TRBD2|TRBJ2-1
CASSLGGASGSYNEQFF
TGTGCCAGCAGCTTAGGAGGGGCTAGCGGGAGCTACAATGAGCAGTTCTTC
>once|TRBV6-5|.|TRBJ2-2
CASSYQRSTGELFF
TGTGCCAGCAGTTACCAGCGGTCCACCGGGGAGCTGTTTTTT
>few|TRBV3-1|TRBD1|TRBJ2-2
CASSAQDRANTGELFF
TGTGCCAGCAGCGCCCAGGACAGGGCGAACACCGGGGAGCTGTTTTTT
>few|TRBV7-2|.|TRBJ2-7
CASSLARTNLGHEQYF
TGTGCCAGCAGCTTAGCGAGAACTAACTTGGGTCACGAGCAGTACTTC
>many|TRBV27|.|TRBJ1-4
CASSLTEATNEKLFF
TGTGCCAGCAGTTTGACAGAAGCAACTAATGAAAAACTGTTTTTT
>.|TRBV19|TRBD1|TRBJ1-2
CASIDRADYGYTF
TGTGCCAGTATAGACAGGGCGGACTATGGCTACACCTTC
>many|TRBV20-1|.|TRBJ2-7
CSARVSSSYEQYF
TGCAGTGCTAGAGTTAGCAGCTCCTACGAGCAGTACTTC
>few|TRBV20-1|TRBD2|TRBJ2-3
CSAGTSGTDTQYF
TGCAGTGCAGGGACTAGTGGGACAGATACGCAGTATTTT
>few|TRBV27|TRBD2|TRBJ2-3
CASSTSGLREGTDTQYF
TGTGCCAGCAGTACATCTGGCCTCCGGGAGGGCACAGATACGCAGTATTTT
>.|TRBV7-9|.|TRBJ2-3
CASSDTDSTDTQYF
TGTGCCAGCAGCGACACGGACAGCACAGATACGCAGTATTTT
>.|TRBV14|TRBD1|TRBJ1-1
CASSPGQQIQAFF
TGTGCCAGCAGCCCGGGACAGCAAATTCAAGCTTTCTTT
>many|TRBV28|.|TRBJ2-7
CASSSLAGRSDSYEQYF
TGTGCCAGCAGTTCCCTTGCGGGTAGATCCGACTCCTACGAGCAGTACTTC
>many|TRBV24-1|TRBD1|TRBJ1-2
CATSDWDRTNGYTF
TGTGCCACCAGTGATTGGGACAGAACGAATGGCTACACCTTC
>.|TRBV7-8|TRBD1|TRBJ2-3
CASSSLGQGASDTQYF
TGTGCCAGCAGCTCATTGGGGCAGGGGGCATCAGATACGCAGTATTTT
>.|TRBV2|.|TRBJ1-5
CASSTQTNQPQHF
TGTGCCAGCAGCACACAGACCAATCAGCCCCAGCATTTT
>few|TRBV11-3|.|TRBJ1-4
CASSSRQVRGEKLFF
TGTGCCAGCAGCTCTCGACAAGTCCGAGGCGAAAAACTGTTTTTT
>many|TRBV5-1|.|TRBJ2-1
CASSPNPGMPGFGSYNEQFF
TGCGCCAGCAGCCCAAATCCAGGGATGCCCGGGTTTGGCTCCTACAATGAGCAGTTCTTC
>many|TRBV29-1|.|TRBJ1-2
CSVDPDGGYTF
TGCAGCGTTGACCCGGACGGGGGCTACACCTTC
>few|TRBV7-3|TRBD1|TRBJ1-2
CASSLGGTGNYGYTF
TGTGCCAGCAGCTTAGGGGGGACAGGGAACTATGGCTACACCTTC